A selection of T cell receptor beta chains follows, all from one sample in a study of T cell repertoires in cytomegalovirus infection. TCRdb ran MiXCR on the reads and lists one entry per CDR3 protein. The repertoire holds around 900,000 distinct CDR3 sequences, 31% seen once, with roughly 12% in the top ten. Antigen specificity for these receptors is unknown. The source was cultured CD8+ T cells from PBMCs, collected from culture after CMV antigen stimulation. These receptors originate from a human donor in good health (CMV status not recorded). Some clones in this sample may be carry-over from other donors' samples. CDR3s include the opening cysteine and the closing phenylalanine or tryptophan. The D gene is left open where the match is weak. Size values are once, few and many counts, or a class for expanded clones, and some rows have none.

CDR3,DNA,V,size,D,J
CASSTRDRQYF,TGTGCCAGCAGCACCAGGGACAGGCAGTACTTC,TRBV12-3/TRBV12-4,few,TRBD1,TRBJ2-7
CASSLATMGDTQYF,TGTGCCAGCAGCTTAGCGACCATGGGAGATACGCAGTATTTT,TRBV7-9,many,NA,TRBJ2-3
CASSYSSILSGGGPDTQYF,TGTGCCAGCAGTTACTCTAGCATCCTTAGCGGGGGGGGCCCGGATACGCAGTATTTT,TRBV6-6,NA,TRBD2,TRBJ2-3
CASSLQQGALYEQYF,TGTGCCAGCAGCTTGCAACAGGGAGCCCTCTACGAGCAGTACTTC,TRBV7-6,NA,NA,TRBJ2-7
CSARNRYYGYTF,TGCAGTGCTAGAAACAGATACTATGGCTACACCTTC,TRBV20-1,NA,NA,TRBJ1-2
CASSLSDVSYNEQFF,TGTGCCAGCAGCTTAAGTGACGTCTCCTACAATGAGCAGTTCTTC,TRBV7-9,NA,NA,TRBJ2-1
CSAPRWATEAFF,TGCAGTGCTCCAAGGTGGGCAACTGAAGCTTTCTTT,TRBV20-1,few,NA,TRBJ1-1
CASSFLGESNQPQHF,TGTGCCAGCAGTTTTCTAGGGGAAAGCAATCAGCCCCAGCATTTT,TRBV27,few,NA,TRBJ1-5
CASSLKGKLSSYNEQFF,TGTGCCAGCAGCTTAAAGGGGAAACTGAGCTCCTACAATGAGCAGTTCTTC,TRBV7-9,few,NA,TRBJ2-1
CASSPNLPYNEQFF,TGTGCCAGCAGCCCTAACTTACCGTACAATGAGCAGTTCTTC,TRBV6-2/TRBV6-3,few,NA,TRBJ2-1
CASSWGRQGTEAFF,TGTGCCAGCAGCTGGGGCCGCCAAGGGACTGAAGCTTTCTTT,TRBV27,NA,NA,TRBJ1-1
CASRDREEYTGELFF,TGTGCCAGCCGGGACAGGGAAGAATACACCGGGGAGCTGTTTTTT,TRBV27,NA,TRBD1,TRBJ2-2
CATQGAGSNQPQHF,TGTGCCACCCAGGGGGCGGGTAGCAATCAGCCCCAGCATTTT,TRBV15,few,TRBD1,TRBJ1-5
CASSLDRRLNQTQHF,TGTGCCAGCAGTTTGGACCGCCGACTCAATCAGACCCAGCATTTT,TRBV27,NA,NA,TRBJ1-5